This entry lists 19 T cell receptor beta chains sequenced from one sample in a study of shared clonotypes between healthy human individuals. Profiling relied on immunoSEQ multiplex PCR, and the TCRdb table lists in-frame clones only, not all of them. The sample yields 2 million to 2.5 million clones, roughly 92% seen once. Input material: naive CD4+ T cells from PBMCs. Stated subset: CD45RA+ positively selected. The receptors were sampled from a man aged 18 to 29 in good health. Some clones in this sample may be carry-over from other donors' samples.

The chain links TRBV29-1 to TRBJ2-3; 7 bases align to TRBD2. The CDR3 is 16 amino acids. CDR1 and CDR2 from the germline V gene are SQVTM and ANQGSEA. Trimming cost V 5 bases and J 5 bases; bases outside gene matches: 16. This CDR3 is CSVKWSWGGIKDTQYF. In DNA form, the CDR3 reads TGCAGCGTTAAATGGTCCTGGGGGGGAATCAAAGATACGCAGTATTTT.

The chain is built from TRBV7-2 and TRBJ2-2; D possibly corresponds to TRBD1 (7 bases). Trimming left V 3 bases short and J 4 bases short, with 18 bases between. Germline V gives CDR1 SGHTA, CDR2 FQGNSA. This CDR3 region has 17 residues. The CDR3 nucleotides are TGTGCCAGCAGCTTCGGGCCGACAGGGCGGGGCACCGGGGAGCTGTTTTTT. It is translated as CASSFGPTGRGTGELFF.

This clone is a singleton in its sample. The chain joins TRBV19 to TRBJ2-1; maybe TRBD1 (6 bases). Trimming stripped 6 bases from V and 6 bases from J, with 21 bases between. CDR3 length equals 16 residues. The germline CDR1 and CDR2 sequences are LNHDA and SQIVND (reference sequence). CDR3 DNA: TGTGCCAGTAGAGAGGGGTACAGGGTTTCGGTCAATGAGCAGTTCTTC. Protein sequence: CASREGYRVSVNEQFF.

The chain is built from TRBV7-3 and TRBJ2-5, with D perhaps TRBD1 (6 bases). This CDR3 comprises 13 residues. V lost 5 bases and J lost 5, with 12 bases in between. CDR1 SGHTA and CDR2 FQGTGA come from the germline V gene. In nucleotides, the CDR3 is TGTGCCAGCAGCAAACAGGGTGGGGAGACCCAGTACTTC. It yields the protein CASSKQGGETQYF.

This clone was recorded only once. The CDR3 nucleotides read TGTGCCAGCAGCGGGGGACTAGCGGGCTACTGGGATACGCAGTATTTT. Protein product: CASSGGLAGYWDTQYF. J is TRBJ2-3 and V is TRBV9; 12 nucleotides agree with TRBD2. The CDR3 has 16 amino acids. J was trimmed by 6 bases and V by 3 bases; bases with no gene match: 8. In germline, CDR1 is SGDLS, CDR2 YYNGEE.

The J gene is TRBJ2-7, the V gene TRBV18; the D is unclear. The CDR3 contains 11 residues. CDR1 is KGHSH, CDR2 LQKENI, per germline. Deletions cut 4 bases from V and 6 bases from J, with 7 bases between. As DNA, the CDR3 is TGTGCCAGCTCACGGGAAGGCGAGCAGTACTTC. Protein: CASSREGEQYF.

The chain links TRBV9 to TRBJ2-1; D uncertain. Trimming removed 0 bases at V and 5 bases at J, with 6 bases between. Germline V gene lookup returns CDR1 SGDLS and CDR2 YYNGEE. This CDR3 comprises 13 residues. The CDR3 region is CASSVATDNEQFF. CDR3 bases: TGTGCCAGCAGCGTAGCTACGGACAATGAGCAGTTCTTC.

CDR3 sequence (DNA): TGCAGCGTTAACAGGGGCTCTGGAAACACCATATATTTT. Encoded protein: CSVNRGSGNTIYF. The V and J genes are TRBV29-1 and TRBJ1-3; TRBD1 matches 7 bases. Germline CDR1 reads SQVTM; CDR2 reads ANQGSEA. J was trimmed by 0 bases and V by 5 bases; bases with no gene match: 1. There are 13 residues in the CDR3.

The gene calls are TRBV7-8 and TRBJ2-7; no clear D gene. V lost 5 bases and J lost 1, with 15 bases in between. This CDR3 spans 15 amino acids. The germline gives CDR1 SGHVS, CDR2 FQNEAQ. The CDR3 nucleotides read TGTGCCAGCAGCCCTAGGGCTGGACGGTCCTACGAGCAGTACTTC. It translates to CASSPRAGRSYEQYF.

This chain links TRBV12-5 with TRBJ2-3; 8 nucleotides agree with TRBD1. J lost 3 bases, V lost 6 bases, and 5 bases had no gene match. CDR1 is LGHNT, CDR2 FRNRAP, per germline. CDR3 length: 14 residues. CDR3 amino acids: CASGQGQGTDTQYF. The CDR3 DNA sequence: TGTGCTAGTGGCCAAGGACAGGGTACAGATACGCAGTATTTT.

This clone was observed a single time. The CDR3 here is CASSGPIGGLHTEAFF. CDR3 DNA: TGCGCCAGCAGCGGTCCAATCGGGGGGTTGCACACTGAAGCTTTCTTT. V usage is TRBV5-1 and J usage is TRBJ1-1; D perhaps matches TRBD1 (5 bases). The CDR3 is 16 amino acids. Germline V CDR1 and CDR2: SGHRS, YFSETQ. V dropped 4 bases and J dropped 3 bases, with 19 bases sitting between them.

The gene calls are TRBV7-9 and TRBJ2-2; D is unresolved. CDR1 and CDR2 (germline): SEHNR, FQNEAQ (reference sequence). Trimming took off 2 bases at V and 8 bases at J, with 6 bases between the two ends. CDR3 size: 12 residues. The CDR3 nucleotides are TGTGCCAGCAGCTTATTTATTGGGGAGCTGTTTTTT. As protein: CASSLFIGELFF.

The rearrangement uses TRBV5-1 and TRBJ2-3, with 13 bases that match TRBD2. The junction had 9 bases not matched to a gene; V was cut back by 4 bases and J by 7 bases. The CDR3 is 16 residues long. Germline lookup yields CDR1 SGHRS and CDR2 YFSETQ. CDR3 DNA sequence: TGCGCCAGCAGCCTCCGGCCGGGACTAGCGGGGAATACGCAGTATTTT. Translated: CASSLRPGLAGNTQYF.

V gene TRBV11-3 combines with J gene TRBJ2-7; D might be TRBD2 (6 bases). This CDR3 region has 12 residues. V shed 6 bases and J shed 3 bases, with 9 bases lying between them. Looked up from germline, CDR1 is SGHNT and CDR2 is YENEEA. As DNA, the CDR3 is TGTGCCAGCAGGGGGGGAGTCTACGAGCAGTACTTC. Protein product: CASRGGVYEQYF.

The chain uses TRBV7-9 and TRBJ2-7; 9 nucleotides align to TRBD2. This CDR3 has 16 residues. CDR1 SEHNR and CDR2 FQNEAQ come from the germline V gene (reference sequence). Unmatched junction bases numbered 12, after V lost 5 bases and J lost 4 bases. CDR3 region: CASSPSRREGRYEQYF. The DNA for the CDR3 is TGTGCCAGCAGCCCATCCAGGCGGGAGGGACGGTACGAGCAGTACTTC.

This clone was found once. The V gene is TRBV19, the J gene TRBJ2-7; 12 bases align to TRBD1. The CDR3 covers 17 residues. CDR1 is LNHDA and CDR2 is SQIVND in the germline V gene (reference sequence). Trimming at V came to 5 bases and at J to 6 bases, leaving 14 bases not matched to a gene. The CDR3: CASSDGGTGGFLAEQYF. In DNA form, the CDR3 reads TGTGCCAGTAGTGATGGGGGGACAGGGGGCTTTCTTGCCGAGCAGTACTTC.

The chain joins TRBV19 to TRBJ2-2; TRBD2 matches 11 bases. V gave up 9 bases and J gave up 4 bases; unmatched junction bases: 7. This CDR3 has 15 residues. The germline V gene has CDR1 LNHDA and CDR2 SQIVND (reference sequence). The CDR3 bases are TGTGCCAGCCTACTAGCGGGAGTTGGCACCGGGGAGCTGTTTTTT. Translating gives CASLLAGVGTGELFF. The full variable domain, rest sourced from reference TRBV19 and TRBJ2-2, is DGGITQSPKYLFRKEGQNVTLSCEQNLNHDAMYWYRQDPGQGLRLIYYSQIVNDFQKGDIAEGYSVSREKKESFPLTVTSAQKNPTAFYLCASLLAGVGTGELFFGEGSRLTVL.

V gene TRBV30 combines with J gene TRBJ1-1; no definite D call. Germline assignment: CDR1 GTSNPN and CDR2 SVGIG (reference sequence). The CDR3 extends over 11 amino acids. V lost 4 bases and J lost 4, with 7 bases in between. CDR3 loop: CAWIVGTEAFF. CDR3 DNA sequence: TGTGCCTGGATCGTGGGCACTGAAGCTTTCTTT. Based on the CDR3 plus reference TRBV30 and TRBJ1-1, the full variable domain is SQTIHQWPATLVQPVGSPLSLECTVEGTSNPNLYWYRQAAGRGLQLLFYSVGIGQISSEVPQNLSASRPQDRQFILSSKKLLLSDSGFYLCAWIVGTEAFFGQGTRLTVV.

About this clone: An end of the junction does not agree with germline; a read error may underlie this. This chain uses TRBV9 with TRBJ2-1; D unresolved. This CDR3 contains 17 residues. Germline CDR1 reads SGDLS; CDR2 reads YYNGEE. The chain's CDR3 is CASSVEIRAPSNNEQFF. As DNA, the CDR3 is TGTGCCAGCAGCGTAGAGATAAGGGCCCCCTCCAACAATGAGCAGTTCTTC.